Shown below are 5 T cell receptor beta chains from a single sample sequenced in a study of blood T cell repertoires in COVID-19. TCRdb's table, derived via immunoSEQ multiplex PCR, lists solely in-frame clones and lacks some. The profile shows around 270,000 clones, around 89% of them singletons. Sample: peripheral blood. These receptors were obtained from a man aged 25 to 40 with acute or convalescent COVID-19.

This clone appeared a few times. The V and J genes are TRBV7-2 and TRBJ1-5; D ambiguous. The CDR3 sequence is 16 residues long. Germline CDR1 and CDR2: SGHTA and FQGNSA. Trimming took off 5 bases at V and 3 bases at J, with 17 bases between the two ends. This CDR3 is CASSTTGVYTNQPQHF. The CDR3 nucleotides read TGTGCCAGCAGCACTACCGGGGTATATACCAATCAGCCCCAGCATTTT. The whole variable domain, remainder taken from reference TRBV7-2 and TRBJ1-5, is GAGVSQSPSNKVTEKGKDVELRCDPISGHTALYWYRQSLGQGLEFLIYFQGNSAPDKSGLPSDRFSAERTGGSVSTLTIQRTQQEDSAVYLCASSTTGVYTNQPQHFGDGTRLSIL.

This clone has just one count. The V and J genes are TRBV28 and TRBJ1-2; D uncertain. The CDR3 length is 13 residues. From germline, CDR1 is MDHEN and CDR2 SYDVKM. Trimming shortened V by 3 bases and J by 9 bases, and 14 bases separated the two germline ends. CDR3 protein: CASSLRVLGRYTF. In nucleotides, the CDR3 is TGTGCCAGCAGTTTGAGGGTCCTCGGGCGCTACACCTTC.

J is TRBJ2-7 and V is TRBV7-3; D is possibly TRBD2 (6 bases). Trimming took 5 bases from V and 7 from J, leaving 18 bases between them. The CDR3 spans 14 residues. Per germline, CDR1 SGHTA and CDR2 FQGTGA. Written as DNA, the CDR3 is TGTGCCAGCAGCCCCCAGCCGGGAGTGGGGGAGCAGTACTTC. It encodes CASSPQPGVGEQYF.

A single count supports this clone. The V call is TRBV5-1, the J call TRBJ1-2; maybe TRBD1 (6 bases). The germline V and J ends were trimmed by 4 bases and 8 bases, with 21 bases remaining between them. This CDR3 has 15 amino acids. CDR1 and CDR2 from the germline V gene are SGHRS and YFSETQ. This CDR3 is CASSPFDRSPLGYTF. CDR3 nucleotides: TGCGCCAGCAGCCCCTTCGACAGGTCCCCTTTAGGCTACACCTTC. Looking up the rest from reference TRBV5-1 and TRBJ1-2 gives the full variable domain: KAGVTQTPRYLIKTRGQQVTLSCSPISGHRSVSWYQQTPGQGLQFLFEYFSETQRNKGNFPGRFSGRQFSNSRSEMNVSTLELGDSALYLCASSPFDRSPLGYTFGSGTRLTVV.

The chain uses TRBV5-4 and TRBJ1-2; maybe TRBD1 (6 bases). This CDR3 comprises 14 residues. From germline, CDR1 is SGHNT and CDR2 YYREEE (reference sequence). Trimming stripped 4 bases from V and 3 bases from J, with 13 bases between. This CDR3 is CASSLGAGDYGYTF. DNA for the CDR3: TGTGCCAGCAGCCTGGGTGCAGGGGACTATGGCTACACCTTC.